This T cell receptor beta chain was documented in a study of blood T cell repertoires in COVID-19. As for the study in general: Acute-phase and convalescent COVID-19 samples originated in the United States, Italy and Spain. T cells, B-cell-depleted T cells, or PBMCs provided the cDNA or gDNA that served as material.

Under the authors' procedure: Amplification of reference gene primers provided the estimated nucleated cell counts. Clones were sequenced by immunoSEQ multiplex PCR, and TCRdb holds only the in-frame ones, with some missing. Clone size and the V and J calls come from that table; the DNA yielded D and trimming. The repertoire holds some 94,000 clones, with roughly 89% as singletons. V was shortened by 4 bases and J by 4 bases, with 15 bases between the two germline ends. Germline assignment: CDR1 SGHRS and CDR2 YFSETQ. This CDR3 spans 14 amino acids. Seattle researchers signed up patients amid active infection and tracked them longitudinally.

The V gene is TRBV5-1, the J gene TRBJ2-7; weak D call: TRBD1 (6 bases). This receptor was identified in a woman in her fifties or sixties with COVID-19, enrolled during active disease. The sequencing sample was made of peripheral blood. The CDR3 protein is CASSPGHGGYEQYF. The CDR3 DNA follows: TGCGCCAGCAGCCCGGGACACGGTGGTTACGAGCAGTACTTC.